These T cell receptor beta chains were read from a single sample in a study of human T cells and chemical hapten exposure. TCRdb independently ran MiXCR on the RACE reads; one entry per CDR3 protein. The sample includes about 190,000 distinct CDR3 sequences, about 25% of them seen just once. The material sequenced was whole blood, taken in connection with sensitization to the hapten diphenylcyclopropenone (DPC). The origin of the receptors is a woman aged 40 to 55 with alopecia areata. Some clones in this sample may be carry-over from other donors' samples. CDR3s include the opening cysteine and the closing phenylalanine or tryptophan. The order of the fields is V gene, J gene, D gene, clone size, CDR3 protein, CDR3 DNA. A D gene is named only where the DNA matches it firmly. The size field is filled for only some rows; it gives once, few, many or a size class.

TRBV28	TRBJ2-3	.	few	CASSSNRAEEDTQYF	TGTGCCAGCAGTTCTAACAGGGCGGAGGAGGATACGCAGTATTTT
TRBV28	TRBJ2-1	.	.	CASSPASASYNEQFF	TGTGCCAGCAGTCCAGCTAGCGCCTCCTACAATGAGCAGTTCTTC
TRBV10-3	TRBJ2-7	TRBD2	few	CAISASGRSYEQYF	TGTGCCATCAGTGCTAGCGGGCGCTCCTACGAGCAGTACTTC
TRBV20-1	TRBJ2-3	.	.	CSARPYGTDTQYF	TGCAGTGCTAGGCCCTACGGGACCGATACGCAGTATTTT
TRBV6-2/TRBV6-3	TRBJ2-1	.	few	CASSRIGTEQFF	TGTGCCAGCAGCCGGATAGGGACTGAGCAGTTCTTC
TRBV20-1	TRBJ2-1	TRBD2	.	CSATGLAGEAEQFF	TGCAGTGCTACGGGACTAGCGGGAGAGGCTGAGCAGTTCTTC
TRBV28	TRBJ2-1	TRBD2	.	CASRLSGPSYNEQFF	TGTGCCAGCAGACTTAGCGGGCCTTCCTACAATGAGCAGTTCTTC
TRBV28	TRBJ1-1	.	.	CASSSGGTAEAFF	TGTGCCAGCAGCTCTGGGGGGACGGCTGAAGCTTTCTTT
TRBV29-1	TRBJ2-5	.	.	CSVPGSAWETQYF	TGCAGCGTCCCGGGGAGTGCCTGGGAGACCCAGTACTTC
TRBV29-1	TRBJ1-4	.	many	CSVDGGTVGLFF	TGCAGCGTTGACGGCGGAACGGTGGGACTGTTTTTT
TRBV10-3	TRBJ2-5	TRBD2	once	CAISEFLAGEETQYF	TGTGCCATCAGTGAGTTTCTAGCGGGAGAAGAGACCCAGTACTTC
TRBV10-3	TRBJ2-7	.	.	CAIKVYGTSYEQYF	TGTGCCATCAAAGTATACGGCACCTCCTACGAGCAGTACTTC
TRBV6-5	TRBJ1-3	.	few	CASRFQGTDTIYF	TGTGCCAGCAGATTCCAGGGAACCGACACCATATATTTT